What follows are 30 T cell receptor beta chains derived from one specimen sequenced in a study of identical twins. TCRdb re-called the 5' RACE reads through MiXCR, storing one row per CDR3 protein. The table has fewer than 450,000 distinct CDR3 sequences, 9% to 10% seen once. Sequenced material: naive T cells sorted from blood. These receptors were obtained from a woman in her forties or fifties in good health.

This rearrangement joins TRBV6-5 to TRBJ2-5, with D perhaps TRBD2 (6 bases). Trimming removed 0 bases at V and 5 bases at J, with 10 bases between. Germline V CDR1 and CDR2: MNHEY, SVGAGI. The CDR3 is made up of 14 amino acids. The CDR3 nucleotides are TGTGCCAGCAGTTACTCGCGGGGCTTGGAGACCCAGTACTTC. Its protein is CASSYSRGLETQYF.

This clonotype appeared many times. The J gene is TRBJ2-3, the V gene TRBV12-3 or TRBV12-4; D unclear. The CDR3 length is 10 residues. V lost 6 bases, J lost 2 bases, and 0 bases lay in between. The CDR3 nucleotides are TGTGCCAGCAGCACAGATACGCAGTATTTT. Its translation: CASSTDTQYF.

This clonotype was counted between two and nine times. The genes are TRBV19 and TRBJ2-1, with D uncertain. The germline V and J ends were trimmed by 5 bases and 5 bases, with 7 bases remaining between them. The germline gives CDR1 LNHDA, CDR2 SQIVND (reference sequence). The CDR3 consists of 12 residues. CDR3 DNA sequence: TGTGCCAGTAGTGTACGTGACAATGAGCAGTTCTTC. It yields the protein CASSVRDNEQFF.

This clonotype was recorded at least ten times. V is TRBV10-3 and J is TRBJ2-1; the match to TRBD2 covers 7 bases. This CDR3 contains 13 residues. The germline gives CDR1 ENHRY, CDR2 SYGVKD. V lost 10 bases, J lost 5 bases, and 8 bases stayed unmatched. The CDR3 is CATEGRGNNEQFF. Here the CDR3 DNA reads TGTGCCACCGAGGGGAGGGGAAACAATGAGCAGTTCTTC.

This clonotype has only a few counts. The V call is TRBV7-7, the J call TRBJ2-2; D gene ambiguous. This CDR3 region has 16 residues. The V and J ends lost 3 bases and 4 bases respectively, with 15 bases between them. The germline gives CDR1 SSHAT, CDR2 FNYEAQ (reference sequence). CDR3 amino acids: CASSFTPGSLTGELFF. CDR3 coding DNA: TGTGCCAGCAGCTTTACCCCCGGTAGCCTCACCGGGGAGCTGTTTTTT.

The sample holds a few counts of this clonotype. V and J are TRBV14 and TRBJ2-2; D may be TRBD2 (6 bases). The germline V gene has CDR1 SGHDN and CDR2 FVKESK. V dropped 0 bases and J dropped 2 bases, with 13 bases sitting between them. The CDR3 contains 17 residues. The CDR3 bases are TGTGCCAGCAGCCAAGATAGCGGCGTCGTTAACACCGGGGAGCTGTTTTTT. Its translation: CASSQDSGVVNTGELFF.

The CDR3 is CASSRTGLVRTQYF. Here the CDR3 DNA reads TGTGCCAGCAGCAGGACGGGACTAGTTCGTACGCAGTATTTT. The V call is TRBV7-9, the J call TRBJ2-3; TRBD2 matches at 8 bases. The CDR3 consists of 14 residues. Trimming cost V 5 bases and J 8 bases; bases outside gene matches: 9. CDR1 and CDR2 from the germline V gene are SEHNR and FQNEAQ (reference sequence).

This clonotype was counted ten times or more. This chain connects TRBV7-9 to TRBJ1-2; D remains unclear. CDR3 size: 13 residues. Germline CDR1 SEHNR, CDR2 FQNEAQ (reference sequence). V was shortened by 7 bases and J by 1 base, with 10 bases between the two germline ends. This CDR3 reads CASTQGGNYGYTF. The CDR3 nucleotides are TGTGCCAGCACCCAAGGCGGTAACTATGGCTACACCTTC.

The sample holds many counts of this clonotype. The chain combines TRBV11-2 with TRBJ2-5, with 9 positions matching TRBD1. Germline loops: CDR1 SGHAT, CDR2 FQNNGV. This CDR3 contains 16 residues. V lost 5 bases to trimming and J lost 4 bases; unmatched junction nucleotides: 11. The CDR3 DNA reads as TGTGCCAGCAGCCCAACCCGGGACAGGGTCGGAGAGACCCAGTACTTC. Amino acids: CASSPTRDRVGETQYF.

This clonotype was seen only a few times. V usage is TRBV18 and J usage is TRBJ1-1; D gene unclear. Trimming shortened V by 1 base and J by 8 bases, and 11 bases separated the two germline ends. There are 13 residues in the CDR3. Germline V gives CDR1 KGHSH, CDR2 LQKENI. The CDR3 DNA reads TGTGCCAGCTCACCACAATTCGCCGAAGAAGCTTTCTTT. It yields the protein CASSPQFAEEAFF.

This clonotype occurred many times. The chain links TRBV5-1 to TRBJ1-1, with D tentatively TRBD1 (6 bases). CDR3 size: 12 residues. Germline-derived CDR1 and CDR2 are SGHRS and YFSETQ. Trimming left V 0 bases short and J 11 bases short, with 11 bases between. In DNA, the CDR3 is TGCGCCAGCAGCTTGGAGGGGGTCTTGGCTTTCTTT. Protein product: CASSLEGVLAFF.

This clonotype was found many times. J is TRBJ1-1 and V is TRBV12-3 or TRBV12-4, with D perhaps TRBD1 (5 bases). The CDR3 is 15 residues long. Trimming took off 3 bases at V and 3 bases at J, with 14 bases between the two ends. The CDR3 bases are TGTGCCAGCAGTTTGATTCGGGGGTGGGACACTGAAGCTTTCTTT. It translates to CASSLIRGWDTEAFF.

This clonotype was picked up a small number of times. This rearrangement joins TRBV4-1 to TRBJ1-2, with D possibly matching TRBD1 (6 bases). This CDR3 region has 14 residues. Looked up from germline, CDR1 is MGHRA and CDR2 is YSYEKL. Trimming pared 5 bases from V and 6 bases from J, leaving 16 bases between. The CDR3 DNA sequence: TGCGCCAGCAGCGAACCAAAGCACAGGGATGGCTACACCTTC. As protein: CASSEPKHRDGYTF.

The chain couples TRBV12-3 or TRBV12-4 to TRBJ2-2; possible D gene TRBD1, 5 bases. V dropped 1 base and J dropped 6 bases, with 18 bases sitting between them. The CDR3 is made up of 17 amino acids. The CDR3 region is CASSLVTFARVPGELFF. CDR3 bases: TGTGCCAGCAGTTTAGTCACCTTCGCCAGGGTCCCCGGGGAGCTGTTTTTT.

This clonotype appeared many times. This chain uses TRBV29-1 with TRBJ2-7, with D maybe TRBD1 (6 bases). CDR1 and CDR2 (germline): SQVTM, ANQGSEA. The CDR3 spans 12 residues. Trimming cost V 6 bases and J 0 bases, with 9 bases left between them. The CDR3 DNA reads TGCAGCGTCACAGGGACCTCCTACGAGCAGTACTTC. Its protein product is CSVTGTSYEQYF.

In its sample, this clonotype was seen a few times. This chain joins TRBV6-1 and TRBJ2-6; D uncertain. CDR3 length: 17 residues. Trimming stripped 4 bases from V and 0 bases from J, with 13 bases between. CDR1 MNHNS and CDR2 SASEGT come from the germline V gene. In DNA, the CDR3 is TGTGCCAGCAGTGTCCAGATAGCTCCCTCTGGGGCCAACGTCCTGACTTTC. This encodes CASSVQIAPSGANVLTF.

This clonotype was seen more than once but under ten times. The chain has TRBV5-1 and TRBJ2-2; 9 bases match TRBD2. This CDR3 has 17 residues. The J segment lost 0 bases and the V segment lost 0 bases, leaving 3 bases of the junction unmatched. CDR1 and CDR2 (germline): SGHRS, YFSETQ. CDR3 in amino acids: CASSLGTSGSNTGELFF. The CDR3 DNA follows: TGCGCCAGCAGCTTGGGTACTAGCGGGTCGAACACCGGGGAGCTGTTTTTT.

This clonotype was seen more than once but under ten times. The V call is TRBV27, the J call TRBJ2-2; D remains unclear. V lost 2 bases, J lost 3 bases, and 7 bases lay in between. This CDR3 is built from 14 residues. Germline V CDR1 and CDR2: MNHEY, SMNVEV (reference sequence). CDR3 coding DNA: TGTGCCAGCAGTTTAAAGGAATACACCGGGGAGCTGTTTTTT. Translation gives CASSLKEYTGELFF.

The sample holds many counts of this clonotype. The V and J genes are TRBV5-5 and TRBJ2-3; D is ambiguous. The germline CDR1 and CDR2 sequences are SGHKS and YYEKEE (reference sequence). The length of the CDR3 is 14 residues. The germline V and J ends were trimmed by 2 bases and 3 bases, with 10 bases remaining between them. Here the CDR3 DNA reads TGTGCCAGCAGCTTCCAGGACGGGACAGATACGCAGTATTTT. Amino acids: CASSFQDGTDTQYF.

This clonotype was counted ten times or more. V usage is TRBV5-1 and J usage is TRBJ2-1; D perhaps matches TRBD2 (6 bases). The germline CDR1 and CDR2 sequences are SGHRS and YFSETQ. Between the trimmed V and J ends, which lost 2 bases and 9 bases, there was a span of 9 bases. The CDR3 runs to 12 residues. This CDR3 reads CASSFPGSEQFF. The CDR3 DNA reads TGCGCCAGCAGCTTCCCCGGGAGTGAGCAGTTCTTC.

The CDR3 coding sequence is TGTGCCACCCTTGAGGACAGGGGGCGACTAGCGGACAATGAGCAGTTCTTC. Translation gives CATLEDRGRLADNEQFF. This chain links TRBV25-1 with TRBJ2-1; 11 bases fit TRBD1. With V trimmed by 10 bases and J by 5 bases, 16 bases remained unmatched. This CDR3 has 17 residues. In germline, CDR1 is MGHDK, CDR2 SYGVNS.

Many counts were recorded for this clonotype. The V call is TRBV5-1, the J call TRBJ2-1, with 9 bases fitting TRBD1. V lost 0 bases to trimming and J lost 2 bases; unmatched junction nucleotides: 3. The CDR3 has 16 residues. Per the germline V gene, CDR1 is SGHRS and CDR2 is YFSETQ. CDR3 sequence reads: CASSLGWTGAYNEQFF. CDR3 in DNA: TGCGCCAGCAGCTTGGGGTGGACAGGGGCCTACAATGAGCAGTTCTTC.

The V call is TRBV6-1, the J call TRBJ2-3; 8 bases agree with TRBD2. This CDR3 region has 17 residues. V shed 5 bases, J shed 4 bases, and the junction held 14 bases outside the gene matches. CDR1 and CDR2 from the germline V gene are MNHNS and SASEGT. The CDR3 region is CASSLKLLAVTPDTQYF. CDR3 in DNA: TGTGCCAGCAGTCTGAAACTACTAGCGGTCACCCCAGATACGCAGTATTTT.

In this sample, this clonotype turned up a few times. V is TRBV29-1 and J is TRBJ1-1; D uncertain. The germline gives CDR1 SQVTM, CDR2 ANQGSEA. The CDR3 consists of 13 residues. V was trimmed by 3 bases and J by 0 bases, leaving 8 bases between them. CDR3 region: CSVETRMNTEAFF. CDR3 nucleotides: TGCAGCGTTGAGACCAGAATGAACACTGAAGCTTTCTTT.

There are many counts of this clonotype. This chain uses TRBV3-1 with TRBJ1-1, with D perhaps TRBD1 (5 bases). The CDR3 has 15 residues. V was cut by 4 bases and J by 1 base, with 13 bases left in between. Germline CDR1 LGHDT, CDR2 YNNKEL (reference sequence). CDR3 loop: CASSPAGRGNTEAFF. The CDR3 coding sequence is TGTGCCAGCAGCCCGGCAGGGAGGGGGAACACTGAAGCTTTCTTT.

Ten or more counts support this clonotype. V usage is TRBV10-2 and J usage is TRBJ2-1; TRBD2 aligns across 8 bases. The ends lost 8 bases at V and 7 bases at J; junction bases unmatched: 13. Per the germline V gene, CDR1 is WSHSY and CDR2 is SAAADI. The CDR3 totals 15 residues. The CDR3, as DNA: TGCGCCAGCGTACTAGCGGACCCAAGGAGGAATGAGCAGTTCTTC. It translates to CASVLADPRRNEQFF.

The genes are TRBV24-1 and TRBJ2-5; D may be TRBD1 or TRBD2 (5 bases each). Trimming took off 7 bases at V and 2 bases at J, with 19 bases between the two ends. Looked up from germline, CDR1 is KGHDR and CDR2 is SFDVKD. CDR3 length equals 16 residues. The chain's CDR3 is CATSPGFGGTQETQYF. CDR3 sequence (DNA): TGTGCCACCAGCCCCGGATTTGGGGGAACACAAGAGACCCAGTACTTC.

The chain couples TRBV29-1 to TRBJ2-1; 10 bases line up with TRBD1. The CDR3 contains 15 residues. Germline V gene lookup returns CDR1 SQVTM and CDR2 ANQGSEA. V shed 7 bases, J shed 3 bases, and the junction held 9 bases outside the gene matches. Here the CDR3 DNA reads TGCAGCGCCGAGGACAGGGGGGAAATCTACAATGAGCAGTTCTTC. It is translated as CSAEDRGEIYNEQFF.

This chain links TRBV20-1 with TRBJ2-5; D uncertain. Looked up from germline, CDR1 is DFQATT and CDR2 is SNEGSKA (reference sequence). The V end lost 1 base, the J end lost 2 bases, and 8 bases lay between the germline ends. The CDR3 runs 13 residues. CDR3 bases: TGCAGTGCTAGAGTGACGGTACAAGAGACCCAGTACTTC. Translation: CSARVTVQETQYF.

In this sample, this clonotype turned up a few times. V usage is TRBV7-9 and J usage is TRBJ1-2; weak D call: TRBD1 (6 bases). There are 13 residues in the CDR3. CDR1 is SEHNR, CDR2 FQNEAQ, per germline (reference sequence). The ends were cut back, 5 bases at V and 9 bases at J, with 16 bases in the middle. The CDR3 here is CASSPSGTSSYTF. CDR3 bases: TGTGCCAGCAGCCCCTCCGGGACATCTAGCTACACCTTC. Supplemented by reference TRBV7-9 and TRBJ1-2, the full variable domain reads DTGVSQNPRHKITKRGQNVTFRCDPISEHNRLYWYRQTLGQGPEFLTYFQNEAQLEKSRLLSDRFSAERPKGSFSTLEIQRTEQGDSAMYLCASSPSGTSSYTFGSGTRLTVV.